Sequencing of this T cell receptor (beta chain) was carried out in a study of cytomegalovirus exposure and HLA in healthy donors. This CDR3 is built from 16 residues. V gave up 3 bases and J gave up 2 bases, with 16 bases separating them. In germline, CDR1 is SEHNR, CDR2 FQNEAQ (reference sequence). Primers included in the PCR were 60 Vbeta and 13 Jbeta primers. TCRdb keeps only in-frame clones here, not all; method: immunoSEQ multiplex PCR. The sample holds some 150,000 clones, approximately 78% seen once. This chain connects TRBV7-9 to TRBJ2-5; tentatively, D is TRBD2 (6 bases). The source material was PBMCs. This TCR derives from a man aged 18 to 29 in good health and CMV-seropositive. In DNA form, the CDR3 reads TGTGCCAGCAGCTTGACAAGGAGGGCACCACAAGAGACCCAGTACTTC. Translating it yields CASSLTRRAPQETQYF.